The 20 T cell receptor beta chains below all came from one sample that was sequenced in a study of blood T cell repertoires in COVID-19. Sequencing was performed with immunoSEQ multiplex PCR; in TCRdb, only in-frame clones are kept and a portion is missing. Among tens of thousands of clones listed, 70% to 85% were seen once. The sequenced material came from peripheral blood. All receptors come from a human donor in a cohort sampled during active COVID-19.

V usage is TRBV28 and J usage is TRBJ2-5; 7 positions match TRBD1. The CDR3 runs to 14 residues. The germline V gene has CDR1 MDHEN and CDR2 SYDVKM. V gave up 7 bases and J gave up 5 bases; unmatched junction bases: 10. CDR3: CASNTGRGWETQYF. The CDR3 DNA follows: TGTGCCAGCAACACCGGCAGGGGGTGGGAGACCCAGTACTTC.

The chain uses TRBV24-1 and TRBJ1-5, with D possibly being TRBD1 (6 bases). V gave up 6 bases and J gave up 2 bases, with 10 bases separating them. This CDR3 region has 14 residues. From germline, CDR1 is KGHDR and CDR2 SFDVKD. For the CDR3, the DNA is TGTGCCACCAGTTTACAGGGTGGCAATCAGCCCCAGCATTTT. Its translation: CATSLQGGNQPQHF.

Only one count was recorded for this clone. J is TRBJ2-5 and V is TRBV7-9; a possible D gene is TRBD1 (6 bases). The CDR3 has 15 amino acids. Trimming stripped 1 base from V and 2 bases from J, with 11 bases between. Germline V CDR1 and CDR2: SEHNR, FQNEAQ (reference sequence). Here the CDR3 reads CASSLGGQGQETQYF. The CDR3 region has the DNA TGTGCCAGCAGCTTAGGGGGGCAGGGTCAAGAGACCCAGTACTTC.

V gene TRBV5-1 combines with J gene TRBJ2-7; D remains ambiguous. Germline-derived CDR1 and CDR2 are SGHRS and YFSETQ. Trimming stripped 0 bases from V and 3 bases from J, with 4 bases between. The CDR3 is 12 amino acids. The CDR3 protein is CASSLDRYEQYF. CDR3 sequence (DNA): TGCGCCAGCAGCTTGGATCGCTACGAGCAGTACTTC. The whole variable domain, remainder taken from reference TRBV5-1 and TRBJ2-7, is KAGVTQTPRYLIKTRGQQVTLSCSPISGHRSVSWYQQTPGQGLQFLFEYFSETQRNKGNFPGRFSGRQFSNSRSEMNVSTLELGDSALYLCASSLDRYEQYFGPGTRLTVT.

This clone is categorized as medium-sized. The chain recombines TRBV7-9 with TRBJ2-7, with TRBD2 matching over 9 bases. The CDR3 has 14 amino acids. The J segment lost 4 bases and the V segment lost 4 bases, leaving 5 bases of the junction unmatched. Germline V CDR1 and CDR2: SEHNR, FQNEAQ (reference sequence). For the CDR3, the DNA is TGTGCCAGCAGCTCCAGCGGGAGGAGGTACGAGCAGTACTTC. As protein: CASSSSGRRYEQYF.

The chain couples TRBV3-1 (or the pseudogene TRBV3-2) to TRBJ1-2, with unresolved D. The germline V gene has CDR1 LGHDT and CDR2 YNNKEL (reference sequence). V dropped 3 bases and J dropped 2 bases, with 7 bases sitting between them. CDR3 length: 13 residues. CDR3 nucleotides: TGTGCCAGCAGCCACGGTCCCAACTATGGCTACACCTTC. Protein sequence: CASSHGPNYGYTF.

The chain couples TRBV6-1 to TRBJ1-3, with D perhaps TRBD1 (5 bases). Germline V lookup: CDR1 MNHNS, CDR2 SASEGT. The CDR3 length is 15 residues. Trimming left V 2 bases short and J 2 bases short, with 10 bases between. For the CDR3, the DNA is TGTGCCAGCAGTGAACTGCCGGGGGCTGGAAACACCATATATTTT. Protein product: CASSELPGAGNTIYF.

Only one count was recorded for this clone. V and J are TRBV6-4 and TRBJ1-1; no clear D gene. Trimming pared 6 bases from V and 1 base from J, leaving 9 bases between. Germline assignment: CDR1 MRHNA and CDR2 SNTAGT. The CDR3 sequence is 13 residues long. Here the CDR3 reads CASRLEGNTEAFF. CDR3 coding DNA: TGTGCCAGCAGGTTAGAGGGGAACACTGAAGCTTTCTTT.

The chain uses TRBV6-5 and TRBJ2-7, with 8 bases matching TRBD1. CDR1 and CDR2 (germline): MNHEY, SVGAGI. This CDR3 has 13 residues. Unmatched junction bases numbered 4, after V lost 4 bases and J lost 5 bases. The CDR3 loop is CASSFRQGNEQYF. In DNA form, the CDR3 reads TGTGCCAGCAGTTTCCGACAGGGGAACGAGCAGTACTTC.

The V call is TRBV19, the J call TRBJ2-7; D may be TRBD1 (5 bases). Germline V gene sequence: CDR1 LNHDA, CDR2 SQIVND (reference sequence). V was shortened by 4 bases and J by 6 bases, with 16 bases between the two germline ends. This CDR3 has 14 amino acids. This CDR3 is CASSTLQVGSEQYF. The CDR3 nucleotides read TGTGCCAGTAGTACCCTACAGGTGGGCAGCGAGCAGTACTTC.

The chain links TRBV3-1 (or the pseudogene TRBV3-2) to TRBJ2-5; 9 bases fit TRBD2. The CDR3 has 17 residues. Germline V CDR1 and CDR2: LGHDT, YNNKEL (reference sequence). V shed 4 bases and J 5 bases; nucleotides not matched to a gene: 14. CDR3 in DNA: TGTGCCAGCAGCCCCCGAGGGCGGGAGGGTTTTGGGGAGACCCAGTACTTC. Translating gives CASSPRGREGFGETQYF.

The chain carries TRBV30 and TRBJ2-7, with TRBD1 matching over 8 bases. CDR3 length equals 12 residues. Germline V gene lookup returns CDR1 GTSNPN and CDR2 SVGIG (reference sequence). V lost 1 base, J lost 4 bases, and 0 bases stayed unmatched. The CDR3 reads CAWSGDRYEQYF. The CDR3 DNA reads TGTGCCTGGAGTGGGGACAGGTACGAGCAGTACTTC.

The V call is TRBV11-3, the J call TRBJ2-1, with a tentative D call TRBD2 (6 bases). This CDR3 region has 13 residues. The V end lost 1 base, the J end lost 10 bases, and 11 bases lay between the germline ends. Germline V lookup: CDR1 SGHNT, CDR2 YENEEA. As DNA, the CDR3 is TGTGCCAGCAGCTTAGGACTAGAACACGAGCAGTTCTTC. It specifies CASSLGLEHEQFF.

This chain's CDR3 is CASSLRAGYYEQYF. The CDR3 region has the DNA TGTGCCAGCAGCTTACGGGCGGGGTACTACGAGCAGTACTTC. The rearrangement joins TRBV11-3 to TRBJ2-7; weak D call: TRBD2 (6 bases). Looked up from germline, CDR1 is SGHNT and CDR2 is YENEEA. There are 14 residues in the CDR3. V lost 2 bases to trimming and J lost 3 bases, with 11 bases between them.

The V gene is TRBV13, the J gene TRBJ2-7; D might be TRBD2 (6 bases). The CDR3 runs to 13 residues. V was trimmed by 7 bases and J by 5 bases, leaving 15 bases between them. The germline CDR1 and CDR2 sequences are PRHDT and FYEKMQ (reference sequence). CDR3 DNA: TGTGCCAGCAAGGAGGGATCGAGGAACGAGCAGTACTTC. Its translation is CASKEGSRNEQYF.

The chain has TRBV2 and TRBJ1-3, with TRBD1 as a possible D gene (5 bases). CDR1 is SNHLY, CDR2 FYNNEI, per germline. V gave up 8 bases and J gave up 3 bases, with 11 bases separating them. The CDR3 contains 13 residues. This CDR3 is CASLGQGGNTIYF. CDR3 DNA sequence: TGTGCCAGCCTTGGGCAGGGTGGAAACACCATATATTTT.

The J gene is TRBJ2-2, the V gene TRBV6-2 or TRBV6-3, with D hard to call. Germline lookup yields CDR1 MNHEY and CDR2 SVGEGT. This CDR3 spans 14 amino acids. V was pared by 4 bases and J by 7 bases, with 13 bases between. Here the CDR3 DNA reads TGTGCCAGCAGTTGGGCCCGATCAAGCGGGGAGCTGTTTTTT. Translated, it gives CASSWARSSGELFF.

J is TRBJ1-2 and V is TRBV9; 7 bases line up with TRBD1. The CDR3 is 13 residues long. The J segment lost 4 bases and the V segment lost 4 bases, leaving 4 bases of the junction unmatched. Germline V gene lookup returns CDR1 SGDLS and CDR2 YYNGEE. DNA for the CDR3: TGTGCCAGCAGCTCCCGACAGGGCTATGGCTACACCTTC. This translates into CASSSRQGYGYTF.

This clone was seen only a few times. The rearrangement uses TRBV18 and TRBJ1-1; 9 bases match TRBD1. V was pared by 6 bases and J by 4 bases, with 9 bases of the junction left unmatched. Germline V gene sequence: CDR1 KGHSH, CDR2 LQKENI. The CDR3 runs to 15 residues. The CDR3 reads CASSPGQGRITEAFF. Here the CDR3 DNA reads TGTGCCAGCTCGCCCGGACAGGGGAGGATCACTGAAGCTTTCTTT.

The chain combines TRBV15 with TRBJ1-5, with 11 bases lining up with TRBD1. The CDR3 has 15 amino acids. From germline, CDR1 is LNHNV and CDR2 YYDKDF (reference sequence). V lost 3 bases to trimming and J lost 7 bases; unmatched junction nucleotides: 5. The CDR3 sequence: CATSRGQGDGQPQHF. The CDR3 DNA reads TGTGCCACCAGCAGGGGACAGGGGGACGGCCAGCCCCAGCATTTT.